These 6 T cell receptor beta chains were all obtained from the same sample, sequenced in a study of human T cells and chemical hapten exposure. The time point here: patch test 1, 2 weeks after DPC sensitization. Noted treatment: therapeutic diphenylcyclopropenone sensitization with weekly scalp DPC. TCRdb analysed the RACE reads with MiXCR anew, one entry per CDR3 protein. Of around 110,000 distinct CDR3 sequences listed, over 10% are singletons. The sequences come from whole blood, collected in connection with sensitization to the hapten diphenylcyclopropenone (DPC). The receptors derive from a woman in her forties or fifties with alopecia areata. Some clones in this sample may be carry-over from other donors' samples.

Only one count was recorded for this clonotype. The rearrangement uses TRBV6-5 and TRBJ2-6, with D uncertain. The ends were cut back, 6 bases at V and 8 bases at J, with 8 bases in the middle. The CDR3 totals 12 residues. CDR1 is MNHEY, CDR2 SVGAGI, per germline. CDR3 protein: CASRPETNVLTF. CDR3 bases: TGTGCCAGCAGACCGGAAACCAACGTCCTGACTTTC.

This clonotype was recorded a few times. The rearrangement links TRBV14 to TRBJ2-2; TRBD2 matches 7 bases. Trimming removed 2 bases from V and 4 bases from J; junction bases left unmatched: 10. This CDR3 spans 17 amino acids. Germline values: CDR1 SGHDN, CDR2 FVKESK. This CDR3 reads CASSQFGLAVPTGELFF. Written as DNA, the CDR3 is TGTGCCAGCAGCCAATTTGGGCTAGCGGTACCCACCGGGGAGCTGTTTTTT.

Many counts were recorded for this clonotype. The chain has TRBV12-3 or TRBV12-4 and TRBJ1-5; D call uncertain. The germline V and J ends were trimmed by 4 bases and 2 bases, with 12 bases remaining between them. The CDR3 has 15 residues. The CDR3 here is CASSSRRLGNQPQHF. Here the CDR3 DNA reads TGTGCCAGCAGTTCCCGCAGGTTGGGCAATCAGCCCCAGCATTTT.

The chain recombines TRBV28 with TRBJ2-1; no firm D call. Looked up from germline, CDR1 is MDHEN and CDR2 is SYDVKM. The V gene lost 5 bases and the J gene lost 9 bases, with 8 bases spanning the gap. The CDR3 length is 11 residues. CDR3 in amino acids: CASSAIREQFF. Here the CDR3 DNA reads TGTGCCAGCAGTGCGATTCGTGAGCAGTTCTTC.

This chain links TRBV12-3 or TRBV12-4 with TRBJ1-6; D is uncertain. This CDR3 contains 12 residues. Deletions cut 3 bases from V and 10 bases from J, with 7 bases between. Here the CDR3 reads CASSFWNSPLHF. DNA of the CDR3: TGTGCCAGCAGTTTTTGGAACTCACCCCTCCACTTT.

This clonotype was found many times. The chain couples TRBV12-3 or TRBV12-4 to TRBJ1-2, with D possibly TRBD1 on 6 matching bases. Trimming took 3 bases from V and 7 from J, leaving 12 bases between them. The CDR3 is made up of 13 amino acids. The CDR3 DNA follows: TGTGCCAGCAGTTTTAACAGGGCCGGTGGCTACACCTTC. Protein sequence: CASSFNRAGGYTF.